Listed below are T cell receptor beta chains from one sample, sequenced in a study of HIV-infected patients and healthy controls. A single record per CDR3 protein comes from TCRdb applying MiXCR to the 5' RACE reads. The sample lists 50,000 to 80,000 distinct CDR3 sequences; 19% were seen once. The sample comprised CD4+ T cells from blood. The receptors derive from a human donor in good health. The CDR3 runs from the conserved cysteine through the conserved F or W. Each record gives: CDR3 DNA, CDR3 protein, J gene, clone size, V gene, D gene. A D gene is named only where the DNA matches it firmly. Part of the rows lack a size; the others show once, few, many or a class for expanded clones.

TGTGCCAGCAGCTTGGTGGGACAAATCTATGGCTACACCTTC,CASSLVGQIYGYTF,TRBJ1-2,few,TRBV11-1,-
TGTGCCAGCAGCCTAAATCCGGGACAGGGAGGAACTGAAGCTTTCTTT,CASSLNPGQGGTEAFF,TRBJ1-1,few,TRBV6-5,TRBD1
TGTGCCAGCAGCCGAGAAACCTACGAGCAGTACTTC,CASSRETYEQYF,TRBJ2-7,many,TRBV12-3/TRBV12-4,-
TGCAGCGTTGATTCTAGCGGGAGCGGTGAGCAGTTCTTC,CSVDSSGSGEQFF,TRBJ2-1,few,TRBV29-1,TRBD2
TGTGCCAGCAGTTACGTGGGAGTAACCTACGAGCAGTACTTC,CASSYVGVTYEQYF,TRBJ2-7,few,TRBV6-5,-
TGCAGTGCTCCGGGACTAGCTCGCCATGAGCAGTTCTTC,CSAPGLARHEQFF,TRBJ2-1,many,TRBV20-1,TRBD2
TGTGCCAGTCACTTGGGGGGTGAAGGCGAGCAGTACTTC,CASHLGGEGEQYF,TRBJ2-7,-,TRBV18,-
TGTGCCAGCAGCTTGGAGGACAAGGCACTCAATGAGCAGTTCTTC,CASSLEDKALNEQFF,TRBJ2-1,once,TRBV5-6,-
TGCAGCGTTGTAGCAGGGTTTACAGATACGCAGTATTTT,CSVVAGFTDTQYF,TRBJ2-3,few,TRBV29-1,-
TGCAGTGCTAGGCGGGGGAACTATAATTCACCCCTCCACTTT,CSARRGNYNSPLHF,TRBJ1-6,many,TRBV20-1,-
TGCAGTGCTACCTCGGGGAGTTTTAGGGACAATGAGCAGTTCTTC,CSATSGSFRDNEQFF,TRBJ2-1,-,TRBV20-1,-
TGCAGCGCTGCCCCACCGGGCAGCAACACTGAAGCTTTCTTT,CSAAPPGSNTEAFF,TRBJ1-1,-,TRBV29-1,-
TGCAGTGCTAGAGATCGGGGACGGGCCCATACGCAGTATTTT,CSARDRGRAHTQYF,TRBJ2-3,-,TRBV20-1,-
TGTGCCAGCAGCCCTAACAGCGGGTTCCAGCATTTT,CASSPNSGFQHF,TRBJ1-5,many,TRBV12-3/TRBV12-4,-
TGTGCCAGCAGTCGCTGGACAGGTTCGGAGCAGTACTTC,CASSRWTGSEQYF,TRBJ2-7,-,TRBV2,TRBD1
TGTGCCAGCAGCCTAGAGACAGTGCCCTACGAGCAGTACTTC,CASSLETVPYEQYF,TRBJ2-7,many,TRBV12-3/TRBV12-4,-
TGCAGTGCTAGCGGGGTGGGACAAGAGACCCAGTACTTC,CSASGVGQETQYF,TRBJ2-5,-,TRBV20-1,-